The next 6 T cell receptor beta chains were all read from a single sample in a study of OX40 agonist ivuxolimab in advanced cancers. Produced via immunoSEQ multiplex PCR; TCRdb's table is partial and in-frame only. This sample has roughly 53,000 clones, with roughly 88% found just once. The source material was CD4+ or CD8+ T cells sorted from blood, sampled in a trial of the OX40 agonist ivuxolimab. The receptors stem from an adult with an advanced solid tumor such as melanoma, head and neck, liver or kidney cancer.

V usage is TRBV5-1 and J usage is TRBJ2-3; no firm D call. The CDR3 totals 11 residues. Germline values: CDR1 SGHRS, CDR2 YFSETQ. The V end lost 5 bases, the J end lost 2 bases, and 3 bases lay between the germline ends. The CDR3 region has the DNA TGCGCCAGCAGGGACACAGATACGCAGTATTTT. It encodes CASRDTDTQYF.

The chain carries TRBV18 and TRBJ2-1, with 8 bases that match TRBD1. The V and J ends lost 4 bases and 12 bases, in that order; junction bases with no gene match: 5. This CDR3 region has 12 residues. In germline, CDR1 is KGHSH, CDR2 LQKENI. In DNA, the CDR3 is TGTGCCAGCTCACTACGGACAGGGCGGCAGTTCTTC. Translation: CASSLRTGRQFF.

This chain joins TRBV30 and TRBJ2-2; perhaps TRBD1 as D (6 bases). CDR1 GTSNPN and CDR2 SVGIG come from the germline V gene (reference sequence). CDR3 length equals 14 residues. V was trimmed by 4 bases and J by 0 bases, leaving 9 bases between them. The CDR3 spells CAWKGQPNTGELFF. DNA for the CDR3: TGTGCCTGGAAAGGACAGCCGAACACCGGGGAGCTGTTTTTT. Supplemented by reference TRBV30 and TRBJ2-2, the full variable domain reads SQTIHQWPATLVQPVGSPLSLECTVEGTSNPNLYWYRQAAGRGLQLLFYSVGIGQISSEVPQNLSASRPQDRQFILSSKKLLLSDSGFYLCAWKGQPNTGELFFGEGSRLTVL.

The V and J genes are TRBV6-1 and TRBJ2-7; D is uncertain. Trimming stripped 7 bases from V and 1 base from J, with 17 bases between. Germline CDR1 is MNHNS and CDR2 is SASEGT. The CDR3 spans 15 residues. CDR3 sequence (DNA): TGTGCCAGCACCGTGGGCTCCACGGGTTCCTACGAGCAGTACTTC. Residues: CASTVGSTGSYEQYF.

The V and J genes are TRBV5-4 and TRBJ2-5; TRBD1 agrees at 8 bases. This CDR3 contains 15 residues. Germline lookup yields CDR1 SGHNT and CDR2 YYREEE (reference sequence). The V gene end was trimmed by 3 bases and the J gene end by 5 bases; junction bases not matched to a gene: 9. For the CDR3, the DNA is TGTGCCAGCAGCTCCACGGACAGGGCCGCCGAGACCCAGTACTTC. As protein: CASSSTDRAAETQYF.

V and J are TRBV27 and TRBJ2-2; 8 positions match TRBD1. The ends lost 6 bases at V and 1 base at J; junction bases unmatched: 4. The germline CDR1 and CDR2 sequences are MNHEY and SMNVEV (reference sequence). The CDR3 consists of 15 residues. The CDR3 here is CASRRGQVNTGELFF. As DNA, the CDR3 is TGTGCCAGCAGACGGGGACAGGTGAACACCGGGGAGCTGTTTTTT.